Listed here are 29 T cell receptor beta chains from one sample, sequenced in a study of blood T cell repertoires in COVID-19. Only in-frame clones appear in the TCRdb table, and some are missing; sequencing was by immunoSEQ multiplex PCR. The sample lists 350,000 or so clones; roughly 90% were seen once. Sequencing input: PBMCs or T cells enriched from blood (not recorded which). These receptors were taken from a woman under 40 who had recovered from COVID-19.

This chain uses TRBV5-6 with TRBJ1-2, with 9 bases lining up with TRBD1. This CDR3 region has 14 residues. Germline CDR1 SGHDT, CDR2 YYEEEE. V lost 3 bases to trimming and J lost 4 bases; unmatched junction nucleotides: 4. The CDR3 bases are TGTGCCAGCAGCTCTACAGGGGGCGGCTATGGCTACACCTTC. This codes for CASSSTGGGYGYTF.

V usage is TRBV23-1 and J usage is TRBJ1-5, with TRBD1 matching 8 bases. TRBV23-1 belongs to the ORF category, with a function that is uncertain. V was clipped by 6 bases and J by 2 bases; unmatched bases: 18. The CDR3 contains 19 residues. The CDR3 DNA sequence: TGCGCCAGCAGCCACTCCGACAGGGGACGACTAAAGGGCAATCAGCCCCAGCATTTT. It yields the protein CASSHSDRGRLKGNQPQHF.

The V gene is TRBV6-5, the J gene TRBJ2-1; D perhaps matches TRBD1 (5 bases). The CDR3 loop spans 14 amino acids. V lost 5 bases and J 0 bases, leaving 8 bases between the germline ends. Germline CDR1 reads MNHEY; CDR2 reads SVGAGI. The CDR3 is CASSRQTSYNEQFF. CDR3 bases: TGTGCCAGCAGTCGACAGACCTCCTACAATGAGCAGTTCTTC.

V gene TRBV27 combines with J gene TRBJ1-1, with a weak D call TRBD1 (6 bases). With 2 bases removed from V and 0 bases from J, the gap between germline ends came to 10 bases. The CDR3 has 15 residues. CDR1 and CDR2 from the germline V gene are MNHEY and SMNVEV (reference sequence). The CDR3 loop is CASSLGQPMNTEAFF. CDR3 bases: TGTGCCAGCAGTTTAGGACAGCCGATGAACACTGAAGCTTTCTTT.

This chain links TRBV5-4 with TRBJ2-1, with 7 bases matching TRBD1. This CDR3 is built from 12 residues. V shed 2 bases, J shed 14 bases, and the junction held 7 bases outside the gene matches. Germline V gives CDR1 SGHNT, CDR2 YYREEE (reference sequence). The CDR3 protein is CASSFQGGREFF. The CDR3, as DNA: TGTGCCAGCAGCTTTCAAGGGGGCAGGGAGTTCTTC. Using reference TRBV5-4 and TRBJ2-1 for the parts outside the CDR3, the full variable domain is ETGVTQSPTHLIKTRGQQVTLRCSSQSGHNTVSWYQQALGQGPQFIFQYYREEENGRGNFPPRFSGLQFPNYSSELNVNALELDDSALYLCASSFQGGREFFGPGTRLTVL.

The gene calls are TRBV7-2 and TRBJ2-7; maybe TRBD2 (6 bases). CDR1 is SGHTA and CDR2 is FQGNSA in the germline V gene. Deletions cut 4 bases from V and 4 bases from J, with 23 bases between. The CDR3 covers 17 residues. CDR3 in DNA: TGTGCCAGCAGCTCTAGCGCCCCCGGGACTGTGACTTACGAGCAGTACTTC. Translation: CASSSSAPGTVTYEQYF.

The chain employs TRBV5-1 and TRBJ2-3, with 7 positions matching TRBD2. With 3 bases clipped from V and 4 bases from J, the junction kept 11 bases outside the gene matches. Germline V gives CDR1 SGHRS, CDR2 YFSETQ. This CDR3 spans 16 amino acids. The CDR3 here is CASSSGSGGGADTQYF. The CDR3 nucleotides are TGCGCCAGCAGCTCGGGTTCGGGGGGAGGAGCAGATACGCAGTATTTT.

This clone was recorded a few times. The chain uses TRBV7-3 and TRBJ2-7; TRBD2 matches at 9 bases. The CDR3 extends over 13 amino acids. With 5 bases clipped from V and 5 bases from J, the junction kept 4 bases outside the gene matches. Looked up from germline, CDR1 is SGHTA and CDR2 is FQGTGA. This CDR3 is CASSTGTSNEQYF. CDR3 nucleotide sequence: TGTGCCAGCAGCACCGGGACTAGCAACGAGCAGTACTTC.

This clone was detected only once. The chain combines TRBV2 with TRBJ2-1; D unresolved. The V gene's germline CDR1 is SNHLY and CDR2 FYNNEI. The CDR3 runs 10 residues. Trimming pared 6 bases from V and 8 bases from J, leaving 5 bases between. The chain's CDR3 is CASSQYEQFF. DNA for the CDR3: TGTGCCAGCAGCCAGTATGAGCAGTTCTTC.

The CDR3: CATENILGGAKNIQYF. CDR3 coding DNA: TGTGCCACCGAGAATATTCTTGGGGGGGCCAAAAACATTCAGTACTTC. J is TRBJ2-4 and V is TRBV2, with D possibly being TRBD2 (6 bases). The CDR3 runs 16 residues. Germline CDR1 reads SNHLY; CDR2 reads FYNNEI. Trimming left V 10 bases short and J 1 base short, with 20 bases between.

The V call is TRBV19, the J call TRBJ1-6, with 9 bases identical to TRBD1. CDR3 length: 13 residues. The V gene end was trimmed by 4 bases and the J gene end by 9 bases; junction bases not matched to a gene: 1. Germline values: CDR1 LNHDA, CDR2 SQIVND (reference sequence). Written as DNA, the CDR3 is TGTGCCAGTAGTAAGGACAGGGGTTCACCCCTCCACTTT. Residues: CASSKDRGSPLHF.

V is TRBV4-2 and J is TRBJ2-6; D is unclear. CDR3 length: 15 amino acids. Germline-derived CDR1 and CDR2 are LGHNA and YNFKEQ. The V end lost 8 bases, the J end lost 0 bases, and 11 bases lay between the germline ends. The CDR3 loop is CASATPISGANVLTF. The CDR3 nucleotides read TGTGCCAGCGCTACTCCGATCTCTGGGGCCAACGTCCTGACTTTC.

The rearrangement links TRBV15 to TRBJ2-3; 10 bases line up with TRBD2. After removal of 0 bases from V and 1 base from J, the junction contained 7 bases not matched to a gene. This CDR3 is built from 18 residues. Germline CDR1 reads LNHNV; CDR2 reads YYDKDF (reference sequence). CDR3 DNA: TGTGCCACCAGCAGAGATCGGAGTAGCGGGAGGCGCACAGATACGCAGTATTTT. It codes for CATSRDRSSGRRTDTQYF.

This CDR3 reads CASSQDYGYGGSGNTIYF. The CDR3 nucleotides read TGTGCCAGCAGCCAAGATTATGGTTACGGGGGCTCTGGAAACACCATATATTTT. J is TRBJ1-3 and V is TRBV3-1 (or the pseudogene TRBV3-2); the D gene is possibly TRBD1 (5 bases). V was trimmed by 0 bases and J by 0 bases, leaving 15 bases between them. The V gene's germline CDR1 is LGHDT and CDR2 YNNKEL (reference sequence). The CDR3 is made up of 18 amino acids.

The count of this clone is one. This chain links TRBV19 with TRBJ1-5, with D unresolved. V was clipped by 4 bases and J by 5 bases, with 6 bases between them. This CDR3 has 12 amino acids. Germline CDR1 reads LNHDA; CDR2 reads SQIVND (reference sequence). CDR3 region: CASSTSYQPQHF. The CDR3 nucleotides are TGTGCCAGTAGTACGTCGTATCAGCCCCAGCATTTT.

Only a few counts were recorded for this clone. CDR3 DNA sequence: TGTGCCAGCAGTAAACAGGGTCTAAATCAGCCCCAGCATTTT. Amino acid sequence: CASSKQGLNQPQHF. The V and J genes are TRBV28 and TRBJ1-5; tentatively, D is TRBD1 (6 bases). In germline, CDR1 is MDHEN, CDR2 SYDVKM. V lost 5 bases and J 4 bases, leaving 12 bases between the germline ends. CDR3 length: 14 amino acids.

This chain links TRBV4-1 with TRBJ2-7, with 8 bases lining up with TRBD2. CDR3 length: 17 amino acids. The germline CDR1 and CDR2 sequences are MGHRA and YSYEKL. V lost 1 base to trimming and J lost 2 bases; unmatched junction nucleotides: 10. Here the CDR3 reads CASSQVPGGKTTYEQYF. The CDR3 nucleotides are TGCGCCAGCAGCCAAGTGCCGGGGGGGAAAACTACCTACGAGCAGTACTTC.

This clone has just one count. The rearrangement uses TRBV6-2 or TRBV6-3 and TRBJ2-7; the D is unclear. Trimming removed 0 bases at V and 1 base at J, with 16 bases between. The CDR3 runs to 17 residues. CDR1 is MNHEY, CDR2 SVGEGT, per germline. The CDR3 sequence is CASSYSGLTIISYEQYF. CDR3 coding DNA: TGTGCCAGCAGTTACTCCGGCCTGACAATAATTTCCTACGAGCAGTACTTC.

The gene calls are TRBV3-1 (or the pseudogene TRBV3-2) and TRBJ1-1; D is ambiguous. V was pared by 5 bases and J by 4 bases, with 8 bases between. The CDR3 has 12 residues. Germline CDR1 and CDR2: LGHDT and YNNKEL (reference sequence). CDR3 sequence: CASSRAGTEAFF. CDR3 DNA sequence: TGTGCCAGCAGCAGGGCGGGCACTGAAGCTTTCTTT.

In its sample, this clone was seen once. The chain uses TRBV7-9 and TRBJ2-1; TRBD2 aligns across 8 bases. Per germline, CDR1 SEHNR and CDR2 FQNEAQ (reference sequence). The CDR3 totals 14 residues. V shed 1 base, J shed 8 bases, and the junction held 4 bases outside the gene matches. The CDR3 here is CASSLVSGGDEQFF. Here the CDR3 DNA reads TGTGCCAGCAGCTTAGTGAGCGGGGGTGATGAGCAGTTCTTC.

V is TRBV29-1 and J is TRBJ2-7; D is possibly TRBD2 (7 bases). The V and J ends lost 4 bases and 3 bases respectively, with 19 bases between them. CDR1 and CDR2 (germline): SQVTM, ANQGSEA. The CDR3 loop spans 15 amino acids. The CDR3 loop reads CSVGFTGGGRYEQYF. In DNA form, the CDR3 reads TGCAGCGTTGGTTTTACTGGCGGGGGCCGCTACGAGCAGTACTTC.

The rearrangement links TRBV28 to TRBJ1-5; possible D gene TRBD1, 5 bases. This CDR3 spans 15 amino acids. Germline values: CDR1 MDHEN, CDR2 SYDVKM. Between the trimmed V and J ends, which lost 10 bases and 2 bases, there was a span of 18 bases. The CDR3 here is CATNPGWGGNQPQHF. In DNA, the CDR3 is TGTGCCACTAATCCCGGTTGGGGGGGCAATCAGCCCCAGCATTTT.

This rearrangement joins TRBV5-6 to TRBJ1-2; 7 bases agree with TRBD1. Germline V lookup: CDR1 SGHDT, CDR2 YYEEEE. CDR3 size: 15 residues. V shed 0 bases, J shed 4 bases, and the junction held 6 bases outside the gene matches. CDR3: CASSLGQGVGYGYTF. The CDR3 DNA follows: TGTGCCAGCAGCTTGGGGCAGGGGGTAGGCTATGGCTACACCTTC.

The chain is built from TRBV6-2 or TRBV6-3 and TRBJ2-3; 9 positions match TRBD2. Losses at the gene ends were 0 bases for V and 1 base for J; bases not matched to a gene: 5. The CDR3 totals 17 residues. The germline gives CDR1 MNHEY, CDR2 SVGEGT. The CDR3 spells CASSYSGSSGGTDTQYF. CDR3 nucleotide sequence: TGTGCCAGCAGTTACTCGGGGTCTAGCGGGGGCACAGATACGCAGTATTTT.

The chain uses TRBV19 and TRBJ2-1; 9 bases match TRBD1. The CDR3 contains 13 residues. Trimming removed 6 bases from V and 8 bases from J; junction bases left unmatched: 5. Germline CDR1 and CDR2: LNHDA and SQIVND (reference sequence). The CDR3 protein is CASRTWTGDEQFF. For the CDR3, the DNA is TGTGCCAGTAGAACCTGGACAGGGGATGAGCAGTTCTTC.

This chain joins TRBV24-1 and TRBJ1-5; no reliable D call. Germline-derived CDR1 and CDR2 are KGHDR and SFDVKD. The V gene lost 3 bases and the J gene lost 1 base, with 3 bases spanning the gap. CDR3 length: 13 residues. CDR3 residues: CATSDGSNQPQHF. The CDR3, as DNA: TGTGCCACCAGTGATGGCAGCAATCAGCCCCAGCATTTT.

The CDR3 nucleotides read TGCAGCGTTGACCAACAGGGGCGGAATGGCTACACCTTC. It yields the protein CSVDQQGRNGYTF. This chain uses TRBV29-1 with TRBJ1-2, with 7 bases that match TRBD1. Germline lookup yields CDR1 SQVTM and CDR2 ANQGSEA. The CDR3 has 13 amino acids. The V segment lost 3 bases and the J segment 6 bases; nucleotides outside the gene matches: 7.

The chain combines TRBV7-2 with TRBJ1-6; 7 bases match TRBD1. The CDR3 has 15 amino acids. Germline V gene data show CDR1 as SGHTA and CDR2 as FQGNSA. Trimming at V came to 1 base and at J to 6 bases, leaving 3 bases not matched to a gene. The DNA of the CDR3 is TGTGCCAGCAGCTTAGGAACAGGGGTTAATTCACCCCTCCACTTT. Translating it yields CASSLGTGVNSPLHF.

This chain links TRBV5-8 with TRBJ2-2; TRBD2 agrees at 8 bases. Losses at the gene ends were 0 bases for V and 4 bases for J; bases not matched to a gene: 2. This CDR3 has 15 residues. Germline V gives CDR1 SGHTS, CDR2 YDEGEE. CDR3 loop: CASSLGTSSTGELFF. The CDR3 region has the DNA TGTGCCAGCAGCTTGGGGACTAGCAGCACCGGGGAGCTGTTTTTT.